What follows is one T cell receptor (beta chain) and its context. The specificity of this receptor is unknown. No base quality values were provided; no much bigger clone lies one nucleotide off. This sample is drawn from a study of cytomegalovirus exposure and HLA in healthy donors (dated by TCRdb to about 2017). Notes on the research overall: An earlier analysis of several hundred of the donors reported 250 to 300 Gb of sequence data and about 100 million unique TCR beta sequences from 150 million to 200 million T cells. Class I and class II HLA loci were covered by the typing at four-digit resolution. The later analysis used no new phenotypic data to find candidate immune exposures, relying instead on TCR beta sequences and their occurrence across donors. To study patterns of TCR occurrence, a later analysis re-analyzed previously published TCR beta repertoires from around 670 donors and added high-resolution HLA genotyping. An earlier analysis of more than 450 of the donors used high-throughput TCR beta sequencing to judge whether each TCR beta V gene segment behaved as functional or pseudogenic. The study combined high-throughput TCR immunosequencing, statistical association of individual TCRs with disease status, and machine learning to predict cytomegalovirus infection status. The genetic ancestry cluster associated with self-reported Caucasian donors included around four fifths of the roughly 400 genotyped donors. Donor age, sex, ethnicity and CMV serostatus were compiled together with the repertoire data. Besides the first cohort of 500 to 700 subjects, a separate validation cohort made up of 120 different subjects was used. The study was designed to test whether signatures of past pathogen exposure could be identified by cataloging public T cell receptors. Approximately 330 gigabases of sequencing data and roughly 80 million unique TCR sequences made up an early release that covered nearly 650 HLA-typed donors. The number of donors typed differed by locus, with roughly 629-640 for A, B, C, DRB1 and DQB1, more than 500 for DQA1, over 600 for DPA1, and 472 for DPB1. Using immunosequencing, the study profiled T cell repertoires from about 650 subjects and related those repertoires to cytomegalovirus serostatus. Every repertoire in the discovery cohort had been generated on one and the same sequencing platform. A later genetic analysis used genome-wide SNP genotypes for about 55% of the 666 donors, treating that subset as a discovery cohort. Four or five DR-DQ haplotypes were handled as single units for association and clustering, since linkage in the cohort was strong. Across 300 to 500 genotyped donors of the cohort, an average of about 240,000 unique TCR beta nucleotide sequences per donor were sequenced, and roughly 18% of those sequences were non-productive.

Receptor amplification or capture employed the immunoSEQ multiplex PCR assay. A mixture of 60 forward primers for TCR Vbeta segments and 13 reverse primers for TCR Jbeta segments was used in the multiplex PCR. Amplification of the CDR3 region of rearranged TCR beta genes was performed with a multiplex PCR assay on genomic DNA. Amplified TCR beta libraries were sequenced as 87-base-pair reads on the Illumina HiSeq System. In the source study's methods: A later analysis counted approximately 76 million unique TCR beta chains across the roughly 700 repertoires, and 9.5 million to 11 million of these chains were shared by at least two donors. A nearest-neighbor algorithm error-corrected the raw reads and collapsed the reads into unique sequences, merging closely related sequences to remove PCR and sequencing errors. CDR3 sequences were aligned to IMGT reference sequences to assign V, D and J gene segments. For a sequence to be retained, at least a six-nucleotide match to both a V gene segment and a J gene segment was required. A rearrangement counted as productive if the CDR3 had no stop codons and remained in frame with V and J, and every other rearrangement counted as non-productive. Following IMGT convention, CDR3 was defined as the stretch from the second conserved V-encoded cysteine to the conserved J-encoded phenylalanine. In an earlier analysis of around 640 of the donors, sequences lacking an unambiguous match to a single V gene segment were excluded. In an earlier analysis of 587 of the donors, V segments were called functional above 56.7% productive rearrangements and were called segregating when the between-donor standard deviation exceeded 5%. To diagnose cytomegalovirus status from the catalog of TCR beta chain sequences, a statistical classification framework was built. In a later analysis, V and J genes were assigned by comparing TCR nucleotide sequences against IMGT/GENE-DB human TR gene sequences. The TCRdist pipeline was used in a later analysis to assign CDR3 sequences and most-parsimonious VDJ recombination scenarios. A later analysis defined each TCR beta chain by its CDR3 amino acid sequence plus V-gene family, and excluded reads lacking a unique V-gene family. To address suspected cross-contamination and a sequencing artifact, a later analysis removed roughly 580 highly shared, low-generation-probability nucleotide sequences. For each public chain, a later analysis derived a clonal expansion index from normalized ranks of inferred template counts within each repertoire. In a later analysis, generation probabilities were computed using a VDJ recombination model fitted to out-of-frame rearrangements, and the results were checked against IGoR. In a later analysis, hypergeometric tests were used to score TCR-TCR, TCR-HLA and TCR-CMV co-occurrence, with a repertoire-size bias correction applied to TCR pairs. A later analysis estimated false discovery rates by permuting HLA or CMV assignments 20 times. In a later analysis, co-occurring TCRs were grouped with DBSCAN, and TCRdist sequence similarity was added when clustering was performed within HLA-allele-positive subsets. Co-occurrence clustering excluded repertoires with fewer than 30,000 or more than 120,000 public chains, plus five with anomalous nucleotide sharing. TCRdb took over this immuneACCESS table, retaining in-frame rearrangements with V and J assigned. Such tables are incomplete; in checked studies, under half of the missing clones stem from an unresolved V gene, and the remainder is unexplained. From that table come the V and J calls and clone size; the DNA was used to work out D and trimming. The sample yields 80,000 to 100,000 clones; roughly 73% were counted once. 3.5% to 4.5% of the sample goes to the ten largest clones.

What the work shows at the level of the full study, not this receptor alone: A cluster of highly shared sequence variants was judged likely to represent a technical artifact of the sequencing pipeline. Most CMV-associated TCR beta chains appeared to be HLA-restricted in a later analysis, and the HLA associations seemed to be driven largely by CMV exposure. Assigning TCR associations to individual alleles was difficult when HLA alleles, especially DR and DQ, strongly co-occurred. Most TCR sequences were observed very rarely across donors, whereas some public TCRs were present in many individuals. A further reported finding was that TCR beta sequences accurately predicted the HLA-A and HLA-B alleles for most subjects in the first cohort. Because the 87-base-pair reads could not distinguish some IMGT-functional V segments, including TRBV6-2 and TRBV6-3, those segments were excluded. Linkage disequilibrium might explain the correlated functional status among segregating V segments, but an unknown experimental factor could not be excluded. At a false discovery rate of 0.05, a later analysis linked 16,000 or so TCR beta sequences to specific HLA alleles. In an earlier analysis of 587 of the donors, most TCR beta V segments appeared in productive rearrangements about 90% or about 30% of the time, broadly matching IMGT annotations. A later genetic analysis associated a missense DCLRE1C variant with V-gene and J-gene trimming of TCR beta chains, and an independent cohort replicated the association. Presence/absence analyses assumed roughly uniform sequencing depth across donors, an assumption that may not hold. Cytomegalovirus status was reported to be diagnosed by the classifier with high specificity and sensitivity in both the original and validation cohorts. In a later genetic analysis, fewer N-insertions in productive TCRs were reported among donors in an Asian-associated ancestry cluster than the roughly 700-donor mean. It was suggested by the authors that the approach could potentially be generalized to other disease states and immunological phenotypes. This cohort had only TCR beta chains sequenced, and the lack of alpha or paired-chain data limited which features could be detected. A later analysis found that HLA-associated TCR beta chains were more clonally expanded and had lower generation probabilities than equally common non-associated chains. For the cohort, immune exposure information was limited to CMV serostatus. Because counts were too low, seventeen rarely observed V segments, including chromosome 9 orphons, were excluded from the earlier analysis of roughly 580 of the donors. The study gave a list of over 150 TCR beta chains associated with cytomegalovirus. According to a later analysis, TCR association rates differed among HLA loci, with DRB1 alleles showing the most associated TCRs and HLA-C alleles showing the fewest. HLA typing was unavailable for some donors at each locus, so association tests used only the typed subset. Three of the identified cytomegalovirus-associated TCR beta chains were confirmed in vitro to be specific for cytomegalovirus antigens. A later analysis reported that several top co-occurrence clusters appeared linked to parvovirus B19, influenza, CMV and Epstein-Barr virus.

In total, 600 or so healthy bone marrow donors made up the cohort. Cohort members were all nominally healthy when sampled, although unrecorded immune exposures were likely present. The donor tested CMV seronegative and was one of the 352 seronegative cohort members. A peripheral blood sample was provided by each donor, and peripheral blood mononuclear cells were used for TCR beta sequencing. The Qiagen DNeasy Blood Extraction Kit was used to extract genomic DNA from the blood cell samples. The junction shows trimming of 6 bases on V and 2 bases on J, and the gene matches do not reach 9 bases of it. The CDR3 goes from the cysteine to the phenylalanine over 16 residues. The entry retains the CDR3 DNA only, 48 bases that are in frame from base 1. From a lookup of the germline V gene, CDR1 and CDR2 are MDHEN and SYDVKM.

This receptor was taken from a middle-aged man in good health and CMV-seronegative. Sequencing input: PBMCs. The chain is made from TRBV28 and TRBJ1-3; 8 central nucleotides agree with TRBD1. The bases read TGTGCCAGCAGACCCCGGACAGGGCTCCCTGGAAACACCATATATTTT. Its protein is CASRPRTGLPGNTIYF.